This T cell receptor beta chain was captured in a study of control samples from healthy donors and cancer patients. The sample holds one count of this clone. The V gene's germline CDR1 is SGDLS and CDR2 YYNGEE. The CDR3 is 14 amino acids. J gave up 4 bases and V 3 bases, and 4 bases lay outside the gene matches. Assay used: immunoSEQ multiplex PCR; TCRdb lists only in-frame clones, some missing. Of about 85,000 clones listed, around 90% are singletons. J is TRBJ2-7 and V is TRBV9; 10 nucleotides line up with TRBD1. The TCR was taken from a woman in her sixties in good health. Source material: blood. CDR3 sequence (DNA): TGTGCCAGCAGCGAGACGGGACAGGGGTACGAGCAGTACTTC. Translation: CASSETGQGYEQYF.